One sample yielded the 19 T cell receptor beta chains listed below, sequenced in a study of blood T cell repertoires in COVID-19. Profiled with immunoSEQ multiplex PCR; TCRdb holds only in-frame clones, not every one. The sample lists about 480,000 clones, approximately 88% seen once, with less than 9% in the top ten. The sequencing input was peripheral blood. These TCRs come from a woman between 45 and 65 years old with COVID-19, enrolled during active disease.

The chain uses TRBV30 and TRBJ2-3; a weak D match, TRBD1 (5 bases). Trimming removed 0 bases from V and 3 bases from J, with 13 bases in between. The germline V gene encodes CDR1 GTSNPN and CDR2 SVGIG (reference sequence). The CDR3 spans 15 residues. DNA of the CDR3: TGTGCCTGGAGTGTTTTAGGGGCTGGGACAGATACGCAGTATTTT. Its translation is CAWSVLGAGTDTQYF.

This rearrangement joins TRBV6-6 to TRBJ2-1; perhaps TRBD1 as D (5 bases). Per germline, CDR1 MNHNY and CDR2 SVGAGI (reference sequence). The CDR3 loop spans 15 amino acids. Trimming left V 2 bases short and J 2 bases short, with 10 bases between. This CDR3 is CASSYRGPAYNEQFF. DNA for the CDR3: TGTGCCAGCAGTTACAGGGGTCCGGCCTACAATGAGCAGTTCTTC.

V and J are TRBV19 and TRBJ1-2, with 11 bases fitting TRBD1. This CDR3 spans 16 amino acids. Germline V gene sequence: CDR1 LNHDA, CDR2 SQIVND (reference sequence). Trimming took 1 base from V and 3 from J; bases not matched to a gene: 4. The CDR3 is CASSIVGQGADYGYTF. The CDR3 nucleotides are TGTGCCAGTAGTATAGTCGGACAGGGGGCGGACTATGGCTACACCTTC. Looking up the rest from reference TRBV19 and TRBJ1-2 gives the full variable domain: DGGITQSPKYLFRKEGQNVTLSCEQNLNHDAMYWYRQDPGQGLRLIYYSQIVNDFQKGDIAEGYSVSREKKESFPLTVTSAQKNPTAFYLCASSIVGQGADYGYTFGSGTRLTVV.

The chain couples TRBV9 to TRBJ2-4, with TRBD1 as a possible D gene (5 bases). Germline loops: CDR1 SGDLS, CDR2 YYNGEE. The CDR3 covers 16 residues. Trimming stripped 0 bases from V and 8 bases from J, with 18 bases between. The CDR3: CASSVAPQGEEDIQYF. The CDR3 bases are TGTGCCAGCAGCGTAGCTCCCCAGGGTGAAGAGGACATTCAGTACTTC.

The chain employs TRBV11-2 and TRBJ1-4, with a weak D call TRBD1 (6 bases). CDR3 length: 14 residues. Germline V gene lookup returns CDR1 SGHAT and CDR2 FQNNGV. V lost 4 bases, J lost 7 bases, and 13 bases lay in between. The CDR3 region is CASSSGGGFEKLFF. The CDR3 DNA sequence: TGTGCCAGCAGCTCCGGGGGGGGCTTTGAAAAACTGTTTTTT. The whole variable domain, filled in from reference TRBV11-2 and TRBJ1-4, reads EAGVAQSPRYKIIEKRQSVAFWCNPISGHATLYWYQQILGQGPKLLIQFQNNGVVDDSQLPKDRFSAERLKGVDSTLKIQPAKLEDSAVYLCASSSGGGFEKLFFGSGTQLSVL.

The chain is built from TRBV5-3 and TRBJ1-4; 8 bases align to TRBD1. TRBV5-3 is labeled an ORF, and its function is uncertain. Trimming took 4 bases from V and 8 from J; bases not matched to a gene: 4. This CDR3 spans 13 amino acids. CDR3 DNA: TGTGCCAGAAGCCAGACAGGGGAGGAAAAACTGTTTTTT. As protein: CARSQTGEEKLFF.

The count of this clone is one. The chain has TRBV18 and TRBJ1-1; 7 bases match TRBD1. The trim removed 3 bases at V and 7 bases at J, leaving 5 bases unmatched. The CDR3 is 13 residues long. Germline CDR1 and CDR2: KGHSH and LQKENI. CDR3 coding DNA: TGTGCCAGCTCACCGGGAAGGGACAGTGAAGCTTTCTTT. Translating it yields CASSPGRDSEAFF.

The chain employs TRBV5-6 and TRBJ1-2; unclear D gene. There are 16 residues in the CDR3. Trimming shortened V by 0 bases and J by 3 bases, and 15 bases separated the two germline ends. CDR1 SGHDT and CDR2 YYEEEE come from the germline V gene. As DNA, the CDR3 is TGTGCCAGCAGCTTGGGACGTAGACCGGGGTACTATGGCTACACCTTC. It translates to CASSLGRRPGYYGYTF.

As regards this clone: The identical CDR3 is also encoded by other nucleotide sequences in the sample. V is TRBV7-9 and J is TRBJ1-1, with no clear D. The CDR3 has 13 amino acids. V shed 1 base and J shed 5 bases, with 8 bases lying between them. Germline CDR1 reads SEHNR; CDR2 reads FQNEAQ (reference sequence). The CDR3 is CASSLVGRTEAFF. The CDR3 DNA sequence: TGTGCCAGCAGCTTAGTGGGGAGAACTGAAGCTTTCTTT.

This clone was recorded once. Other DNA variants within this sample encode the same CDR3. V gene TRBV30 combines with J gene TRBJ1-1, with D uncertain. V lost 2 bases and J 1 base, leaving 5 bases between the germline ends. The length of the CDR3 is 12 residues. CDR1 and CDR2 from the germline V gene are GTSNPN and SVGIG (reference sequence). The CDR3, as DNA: TGTGCCTGGAGTCCAGGGAACACTGAAGCTTTCTTT. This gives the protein CAWSPGNTEAFF.

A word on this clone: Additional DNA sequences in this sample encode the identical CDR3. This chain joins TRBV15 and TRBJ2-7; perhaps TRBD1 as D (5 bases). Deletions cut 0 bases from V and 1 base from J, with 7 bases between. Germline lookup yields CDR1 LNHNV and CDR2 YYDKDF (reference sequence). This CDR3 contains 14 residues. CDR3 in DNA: TGTGCCACCAGCAGAGATCCAGGGTCCTACGAGCAGTACTTC. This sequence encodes CATSRDPGSYEQYF.

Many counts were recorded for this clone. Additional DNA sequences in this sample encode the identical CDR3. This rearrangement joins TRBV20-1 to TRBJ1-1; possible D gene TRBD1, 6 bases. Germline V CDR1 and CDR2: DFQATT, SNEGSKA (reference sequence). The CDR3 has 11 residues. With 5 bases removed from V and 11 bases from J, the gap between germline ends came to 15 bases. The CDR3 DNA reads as TGCAGTGCTGCTCCGGGACAAGAGGCTTTCTTT. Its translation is CSAAPGQEAFF.

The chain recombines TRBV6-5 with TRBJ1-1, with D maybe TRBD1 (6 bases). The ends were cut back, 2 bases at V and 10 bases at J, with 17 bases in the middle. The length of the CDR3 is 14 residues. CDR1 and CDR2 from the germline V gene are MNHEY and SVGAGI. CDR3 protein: CASSYGGQLTGAFF. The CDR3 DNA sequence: TGTGCCAGCAGTTACGGAGGACAGCTGACGGGAGCTTTCTTT.

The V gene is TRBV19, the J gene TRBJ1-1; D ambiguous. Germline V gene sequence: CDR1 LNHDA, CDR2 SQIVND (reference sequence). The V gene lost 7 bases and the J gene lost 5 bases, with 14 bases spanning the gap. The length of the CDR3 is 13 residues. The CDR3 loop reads CASTLERRTEAFF. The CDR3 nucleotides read TGTGCCAGTACGTTGGAGAGGAGGACTGAAGCTTTCTTT. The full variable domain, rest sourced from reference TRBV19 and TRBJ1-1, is DGGITQSPKYLFRKEGQNVTLSCEQNLNHDAMYWYRQDPGQGLRLIYYSQIVNDFQKGDIAEGYSVSREKKESFPLTVTSAQKNPTAFYLCASTLERRTEAFFGQGTRLTVV.

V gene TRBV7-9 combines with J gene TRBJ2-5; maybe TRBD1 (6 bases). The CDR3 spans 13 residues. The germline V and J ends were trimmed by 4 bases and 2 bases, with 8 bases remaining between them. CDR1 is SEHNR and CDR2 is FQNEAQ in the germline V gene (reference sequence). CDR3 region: CASSWTEQETQYF. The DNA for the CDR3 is TGTGCCAGCAGCTGGACAGAACAAGAGACCCAGTACTTC.

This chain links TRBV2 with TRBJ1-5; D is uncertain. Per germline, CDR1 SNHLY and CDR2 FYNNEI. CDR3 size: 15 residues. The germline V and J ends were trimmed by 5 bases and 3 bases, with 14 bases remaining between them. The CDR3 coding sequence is TGTGCCAGCAGTATAGTTCCTTCCCCCAATCAGCCCCAGCATTTT. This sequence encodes CASSIVPSPNQPQHF.

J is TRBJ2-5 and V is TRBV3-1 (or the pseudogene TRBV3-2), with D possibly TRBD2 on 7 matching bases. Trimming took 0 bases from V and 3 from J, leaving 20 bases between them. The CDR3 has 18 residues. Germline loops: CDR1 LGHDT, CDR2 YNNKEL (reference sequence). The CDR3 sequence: CASSQDITGGPEKETQYF. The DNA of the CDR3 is TGTGCCAGCAGCCAAGATATAACGGGGGGCCCCGAAAAAGAGACCCAGTACTTC.

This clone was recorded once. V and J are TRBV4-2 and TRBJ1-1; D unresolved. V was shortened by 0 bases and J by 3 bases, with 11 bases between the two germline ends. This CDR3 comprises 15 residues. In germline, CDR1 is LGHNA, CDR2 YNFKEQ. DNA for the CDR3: TGTGCCAGCAGCCAAGATCCGGGTCTCGACACTGAAGCTTTCTTT. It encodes CASSQDPGLDTEAFF.

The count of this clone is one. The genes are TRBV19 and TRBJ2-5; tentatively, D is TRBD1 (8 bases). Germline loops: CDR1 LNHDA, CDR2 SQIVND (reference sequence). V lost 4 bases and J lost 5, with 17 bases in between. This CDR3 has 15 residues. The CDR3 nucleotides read TGTGCCAGTAGTAAGACAGGGGAGGGAGGGGAGACCCAGTACTTC. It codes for CASSKTGEGGETQYF.